These 11 T cell receptor beta chains came from one sample sequenced in a study of T cells in Graves' hyperthyroidism and ophthalmopathy. RNA transcripts provided the source from which TCR beta CDR3 regions were amplified. With the HTBI primer set, the TCR CDR3 went through a first round of RT-PCR. One entry per CDR3 protein, called by TCRdb with MiXCR from the multiplex PCR reads. The sample contains about 640,000 distinct CDR3 sequences, roughly 15% of which appear only once. Input material: blood. These TCRs come from a woman aged 45-65 years with Graves' ophthalmopathy.

This clonotype was counted ten times or more. This chain links TRBV11-2 with TRBJ2-7; the match to TRBD1 covers 9 bases. Germline values: CDR1 SGHAT, CDR2 FQNNGV. The CDR3 has 15 amino acids. With V trimmed by 5 bases and J by 0 bases, 5 bases remained unmatched. The CDR3 region is CASSPGTGFSYEQYF. The DNA for the CDR3 is TGTGCCAGCAGCCCGGGGACAGGGTTCTCCTACGAGCAGTACTTC.

This clonotype has at least ten counts. The J gene is TRBJ2-7, the V gene TRBV6-2 or TRBV6-3; D may correspond to TRBD1 or TRBD2 (5 bases each). The CDR3 length is 16 residues. Trimming took off 7 bases at V and 3 bases at J, with 22 bases between the two ends. Germline CDR1 MNHEY, CDR2 SVGEGT. CDR3 sequence (DNA): TGTGCCAGCATCGGACTTTGGGGGAGCGCAGGCTACGAGCAGTACTTC. Protein product: CASIGLWGSAGYEQYF.

This clonotype was seen many times. The V call is TRBV9, the J call TRBJ2-5, with 11 nucleotides matching TRBD2. CDR1 SGDLS and CDR2 YYNGEE come from the germline V gene. This CDR3 has 15 amino acids. J gave up 5 bases and V 2 bases, and 5 bases lay outside the gene matches. The CDR3 loop is CASSVSGRGSETQYF. CDR3 bases: TGTGCCAGCAGCGTTAGCGGGAGGGGGTCGGAGACCCAGTACTTC.

There are a few counts of this clonotype. The chain carries TRBV5-1 and TRBJ2-1; D remains unclear. This CDR3 region has 13 residues. CDR1 SGHRS and CDR2 YFSETQ come from the germline V gene. The ends were cut back, 5 bases at V and 4 bases at J, with 10 bases in the middle. The CDR3 DNA follows: TGCGCCAGCAGGCCCCTAAGTTACAATGAGCAGTTCTTC. Protein: CASRPLSYNEQFF.

This clonotype has ten or more counts. The chain has TRBV12-3 or TRBV12-4 and TRBJ1-5, with 7 bases matching TRBD1. The V segment lost 6 bases and the J segment 7 bases; nucleotides outside the gene matches: 3. The CDR3 runs to 12 residues. DNA for the CDR3: TGTGCCAGCAGCCCGGACAGGCAGCCCCAGCATTTT. Translation: CASSPDRQPQHF.

This clonotype was observed many times. DNA of the CDR3: TGTGCCAGCAGTTTACGGTTGAGTTCCTCCTACGAGCAGTACTTC. Encoded protein: CASSLRLSSSYEQYF. The chain joins TRBV28 to TRBJ2-7; D gene unclear. V dropped 2 bases and J dropped 0 bases, with 11 bases sitting between them. This CDR3 is 15 amino acids long. The germline V gene encodes CDR1 MDHEN and CDR2 SYDVKM.

A remark on this clonotype: Because the CDR3 is missing its conserved closing phenylalanine or tryptophan, this is likely a read error. The chain has TRBV7-2 and TRBJ1-3; D uncertain. The CDR3 has 15 amino acids. V was shortened by 2 bases and J by 0 bases, with 8 bases between the two germline ends. Per the germline V gene, CDR1 is SGHTA and CDR2 is FQGNSA. Here the CDR3 reads CASSLHQLSGNTIYL. In nucleotides, the CDR3 is TGTGCCAGCAGCTTACACCAGCTCTCTGGAAACACCATATATTTG.

This clonotype was found a few times. The chain has TRBV20-1 and TRBJ1-2, with 11 bases lining up with TRBD1. This CDR3 comprises 16 residues. The V gene end was trimmed by 0 bases and the J gene end by 0 bases; junction bases not matched to a gene: 3. Germline V gene lookup returns CDR1 DFQATT and CDR2 SNEGSKA (reference sequence). CDR3 bases: TGCAGTGCTAGAGACCGGACAGGGGGCCCTAACTATGGCTACACCTTC. It encodes CSARDRTGGPNYGYTF.

This clonotype has more than one count but fewer than ten. The chain uses TRBV20-1 and TRBJ1-2; weak D call: TRBD1 (5 bases). The CDR3 has 13 residues. From germline, CDR1 is DFQATT and CDR2 SNEGSKA (reference sequence). The V gene lost 1 base and the J gene lost 4 bases, with 10 bases spanning the gap. DNA for the CDR3: TGCAGTGCTAGAGGGGGCTGGGGCTATGGCTACACCTTC. Its translation is CSARGGWGYGYTF.

This clonotype was seen repeatedly, ten times or more. This chain joins TRBV11-2 and TRBJ1-5, with D possibly matching TRBD1 (5 bases). CDR3 length: 14 residues. The ends were cut back, 3 bases at V and 7 bases at J, with 13 bases in the middle. The germline V gene encodes CDR1 SGHAT and CDR2 FQNNGV. DNA of the CDR3: TGTGCCAGCAGCTTTGCCGGGACGGAACAGCCCCAGCATTTT. Translated, it gives CASSFAGTEQPQHF.

The gene calls are TRBV6-2 or TRBV6-3 and TRBJ2-1; possibly TRBD2 for D (6 bases). V was cut by 3 bases and J by 4 bases, with 10 bases left in between. Germline V CDR1 and CDR2: MNHEY, SVGEGT. The length of the CDR3 is 14 residues. In nucleotides, the CDR3 is TGTGCCAGCAGTTATGGACTACAATACAATGAGCAGTTCTTC. It specifies CASSYGLQYNEQFF.